Described below is a single T cell receptor beta chain sequence and its context. Its specificity is not known. Germline V lookup: CDR1 LNHNV, CDR2 YYDKDF (reference sequence). The V and J ends lost 0 bases and 10 bases respectively, with 25 bases between them. This CDR3 region has 18 residues. This sample was included in a study of blood T cells in healthy people across ages. Notes on the study in general: Expanded clonotype shifts may have been confounded, as the donors had an unknown CMV status.

A J-beta primer mix and a sample-barcoded 5' primer were used in a second PCR of about 6 to 12 cycles. TCRdb re-called the 5' RACE reads with MiXCR, one entry per CDR3 protein. Of 720,000 or so distinct CDR3 sequences listed, roughly two fifths are singletons. This clonotype originated in a man older than 75 in good health. Input material: blood. The chain carries TRBV15 and TRBJ2-1; possibly TRBD1 for D (6 bases). The chain's CDR3 is CATSRDIAKWDKPYEQFF. The CDR3 DNA reads TGTGCCACCAGCAGAGATATTGCGAAATGGGACAAACCCTACGAGCAGTTCTTC.